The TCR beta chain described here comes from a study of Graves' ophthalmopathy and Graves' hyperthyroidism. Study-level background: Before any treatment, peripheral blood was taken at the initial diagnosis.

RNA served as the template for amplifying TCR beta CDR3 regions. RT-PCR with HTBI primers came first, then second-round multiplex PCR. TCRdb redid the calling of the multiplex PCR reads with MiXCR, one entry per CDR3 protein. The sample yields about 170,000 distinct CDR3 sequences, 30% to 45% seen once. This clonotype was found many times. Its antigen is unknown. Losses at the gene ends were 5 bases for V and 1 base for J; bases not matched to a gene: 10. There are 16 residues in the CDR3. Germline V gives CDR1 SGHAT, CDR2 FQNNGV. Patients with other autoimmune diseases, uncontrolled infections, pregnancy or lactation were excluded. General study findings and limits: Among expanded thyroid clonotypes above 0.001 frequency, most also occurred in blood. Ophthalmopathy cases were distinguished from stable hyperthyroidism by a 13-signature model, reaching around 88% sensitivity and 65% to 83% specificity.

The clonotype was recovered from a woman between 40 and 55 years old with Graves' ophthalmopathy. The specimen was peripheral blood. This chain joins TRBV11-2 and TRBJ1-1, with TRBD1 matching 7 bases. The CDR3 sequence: CASSLLRGLANTEAFF. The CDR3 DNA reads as TGTGCCAGCAGCCTACTAAGGGGGCTCGCGAACACTGAAGCTTTCTTT.